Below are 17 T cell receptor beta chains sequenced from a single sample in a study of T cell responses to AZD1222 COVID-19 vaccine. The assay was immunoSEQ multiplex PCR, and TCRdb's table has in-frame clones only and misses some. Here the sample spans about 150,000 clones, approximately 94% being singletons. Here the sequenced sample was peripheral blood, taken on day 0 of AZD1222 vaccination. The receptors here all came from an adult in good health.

This CDR3 reads CASSRGTSGYEQYF. The CDR3 nucleotides read TGTGCCAGCAGCCGCGGGACTAGCGGCTACGAGCAGTACTTC. The rearrangement links TRBV27 to TRBJ2-7; 11 bases fit TRBD2. CDR1 is MNHEY, CDR2 SMNVEV, per germline (reference sequence). After removal of 6 bases from V and 3 bases from J, the junction contained 4 bases not matched to a gene. The CDR3 covers 14 residues.

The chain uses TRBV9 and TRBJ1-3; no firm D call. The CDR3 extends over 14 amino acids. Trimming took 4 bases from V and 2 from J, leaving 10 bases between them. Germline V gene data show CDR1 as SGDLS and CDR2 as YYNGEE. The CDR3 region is CASSTGWAGNTIYF. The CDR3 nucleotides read TGTGCCAGCAGCACGGGTTGGGCTGGAAACACCATATATTTT.

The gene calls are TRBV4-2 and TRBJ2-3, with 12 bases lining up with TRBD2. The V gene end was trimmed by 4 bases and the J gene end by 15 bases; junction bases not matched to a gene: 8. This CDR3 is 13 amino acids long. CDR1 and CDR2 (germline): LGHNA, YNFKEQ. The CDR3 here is CASSLPSGGALYF. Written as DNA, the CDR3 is TGTGCCAGCAGCCTCCCTAGCGGGGGGGCCCTTTATTTT.

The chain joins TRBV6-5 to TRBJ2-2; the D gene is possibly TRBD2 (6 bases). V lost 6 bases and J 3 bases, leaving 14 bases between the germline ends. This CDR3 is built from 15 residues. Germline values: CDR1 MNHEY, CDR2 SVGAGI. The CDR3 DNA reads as TGTGCCAGCAGCACAGGATGGGGGGACACCGGGGAGCTGTTTTTT. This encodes CASSTGWGDTGELFF.

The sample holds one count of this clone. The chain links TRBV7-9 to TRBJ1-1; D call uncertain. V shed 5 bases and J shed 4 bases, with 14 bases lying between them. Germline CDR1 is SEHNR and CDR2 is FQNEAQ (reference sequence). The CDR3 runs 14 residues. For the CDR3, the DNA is TGTGCCAGCAGCCTCCTGGGGATAAGCACTGAAGCTTTCTTT. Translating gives CASSLLGISTEAFF.

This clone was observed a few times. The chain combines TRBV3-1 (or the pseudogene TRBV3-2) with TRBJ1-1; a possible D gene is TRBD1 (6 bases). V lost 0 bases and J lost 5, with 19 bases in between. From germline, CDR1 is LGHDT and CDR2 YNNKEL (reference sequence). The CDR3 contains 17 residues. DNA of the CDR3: TGTGCCAGCAGCCAAGAGGGGGGCCCACAGGGCGGGACTGAAGCTTTCTTT. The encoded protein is CASSQEGGPQGGTEAFF.

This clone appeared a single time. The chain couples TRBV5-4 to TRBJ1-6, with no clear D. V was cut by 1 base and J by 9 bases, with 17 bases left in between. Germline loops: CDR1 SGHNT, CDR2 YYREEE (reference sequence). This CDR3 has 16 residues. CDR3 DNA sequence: TGTGCCAGCAGCTTGAAAGCAGATCTAAGTGGTTCACCCCTCCACTTT. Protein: CASSLKADLSGSPLHF.

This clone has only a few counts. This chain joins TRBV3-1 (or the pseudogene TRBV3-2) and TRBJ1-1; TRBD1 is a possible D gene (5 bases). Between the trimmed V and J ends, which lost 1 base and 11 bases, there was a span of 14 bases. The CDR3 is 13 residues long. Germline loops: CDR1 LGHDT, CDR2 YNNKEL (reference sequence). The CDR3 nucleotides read TGTGCCAGCAGCCAAGGTGGAGGGGTGGAGGCTTTCTTT. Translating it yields CASSQGGGVEAFF.

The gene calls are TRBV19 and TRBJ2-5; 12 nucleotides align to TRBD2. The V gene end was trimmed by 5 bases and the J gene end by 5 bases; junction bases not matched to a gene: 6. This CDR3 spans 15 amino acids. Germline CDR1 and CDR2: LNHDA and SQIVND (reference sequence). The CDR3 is CASSLGLAGWETQYF. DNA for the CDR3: TGTGCCAGTAGTCTAGGACTAGCGGGGTGGGAGACCCAGTACTTC.

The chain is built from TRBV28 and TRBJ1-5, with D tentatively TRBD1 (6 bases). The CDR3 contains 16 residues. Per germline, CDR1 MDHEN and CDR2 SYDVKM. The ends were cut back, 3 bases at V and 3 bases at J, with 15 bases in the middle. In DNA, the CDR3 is TGTGCCAGCAGTTTCAGACAGGTAGGCCTCAATCAGCCCCAGCATTTT. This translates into CASSFRQVGLNQPQHF.

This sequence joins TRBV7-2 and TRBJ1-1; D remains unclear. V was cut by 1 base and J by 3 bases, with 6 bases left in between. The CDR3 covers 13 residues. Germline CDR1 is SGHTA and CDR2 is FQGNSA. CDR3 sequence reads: CASSLERYTEAFF. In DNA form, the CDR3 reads TGTGCCAGCAGCTTAGAGAGGTACACTGAAGCTTTCTTT.

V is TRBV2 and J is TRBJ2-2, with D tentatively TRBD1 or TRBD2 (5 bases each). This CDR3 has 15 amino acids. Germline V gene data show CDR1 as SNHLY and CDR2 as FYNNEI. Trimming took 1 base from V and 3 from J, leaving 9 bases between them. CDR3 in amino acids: CASSEGGADTGELFF. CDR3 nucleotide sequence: TGTGCCAGCAGTGAAGGAGGGGCGGACACCGGGGAGCTGTTTTTT.

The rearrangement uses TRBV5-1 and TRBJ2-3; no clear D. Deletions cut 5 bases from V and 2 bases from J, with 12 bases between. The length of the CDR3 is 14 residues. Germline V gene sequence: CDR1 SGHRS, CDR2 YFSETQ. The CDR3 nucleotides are TGCGCCAGCAGTCGATTACTCGACACAGATACGCAGTATTTT. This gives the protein CASSRLLDTDTQYF.

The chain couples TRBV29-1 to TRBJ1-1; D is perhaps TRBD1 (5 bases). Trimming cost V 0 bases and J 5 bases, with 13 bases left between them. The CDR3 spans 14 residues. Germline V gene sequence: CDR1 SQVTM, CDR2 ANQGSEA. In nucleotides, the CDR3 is TGCAGCGTTGAAGAATCGGGGGGTCGAACTGAAGCTTTCTTT. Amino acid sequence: CSVEESGGRTEAFF.

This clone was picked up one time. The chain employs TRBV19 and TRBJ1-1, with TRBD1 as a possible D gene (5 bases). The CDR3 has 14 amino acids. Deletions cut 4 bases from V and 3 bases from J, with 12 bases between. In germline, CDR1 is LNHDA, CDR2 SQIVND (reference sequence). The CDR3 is CASSTTDTHTEAFF. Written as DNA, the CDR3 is TGTGCCAGTAGTACGACAGATACCCACACTGAAGCTTTCTTT.

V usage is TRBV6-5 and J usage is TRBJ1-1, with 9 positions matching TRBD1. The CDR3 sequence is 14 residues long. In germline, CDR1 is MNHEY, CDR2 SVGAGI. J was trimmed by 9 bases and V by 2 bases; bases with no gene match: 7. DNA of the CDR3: TGTGCCAGCAGTTACGTCACAACAGGGGGCCAAGCTTTCTTT. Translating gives CASSYVTTGGQAFF.

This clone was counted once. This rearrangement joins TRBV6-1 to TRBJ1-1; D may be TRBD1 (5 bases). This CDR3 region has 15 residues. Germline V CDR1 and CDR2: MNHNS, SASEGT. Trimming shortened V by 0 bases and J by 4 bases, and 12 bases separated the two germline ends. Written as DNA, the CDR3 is TGTGCCAGCAGTGAAGCAAGGGGCCGGGGCACTGAAGCTTTCTTT. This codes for CASSEARGRGTEAFF.